One sample yielded the 18 T cell receptor beta chains listed below, sequenced in a study of blood T cell repertoires in COVID-19. Assay used: immunoSEQ multiplex PCR; TCRdb lists only in-frame clones, some missing. Counted here are around 66,000 clones, around 80% occurring once; the ten biggest clones make up 9% to 10%. The source material was peripheral blood. These receptors came from a human donor in a cohort sampled during active COVID-19.

The rearrangement links TRBV29-1 to TRBJ2-1, with a possible D match to TRBD2 (6 bases). The CDR3 loop spans 15 amino acids. Germline lookup yields CDR1 SQVTM and CDR2 ANQGSEA. The V end was cut by 4 bases, the J end by 0 bases, with 13 bases between. CDR3 in amino acids: CSVGGQTSSYNEQFF. The CDR3 region has the DNA TGCAGCGTTGGTGGGCAGACTAGCTCCTACAATGAGCAGTTCTTC.

The rearrangement joins TRBV5-6 to TRBJ2-7; TRBD1 matches at 8 bases. The CDR3 consists of 16 residues. Germline loops: CDR1 SGHDT, CDR2 YYEEEE. The junction had 10 bases not matched to a gene; V was cut back by 4 bases and J by 1 base. CDR3 bases: TGTGCCAGCAGCCTCCAGGCGGGGACAGGATCCTACGAGCAGTACTTC. Translated: CASSLQAGTGSYEQYF.

The J gene is TRBJ2-2, the V gene TRBV19; TRBD2 matches 7 bases. With V trimmed by 3 bases and J by 4 bases, 17 bases remained unmatched. This CDR3 is built from 19 residues. The germline CDR1 and CDR2 sequences are LNHDA and SQIVND (reference sequence). CDR3 DNA sequence: TGTGCCAGTAGTATGTTCGGCAACGAAGCGGGATATGTCACCGGGGAGCTGTTTTTT. Residues: CASSMFGNEAGYVTGELFF.

This chain joins TRBV12-2 and TRBJ2-7; TRBD2, the table's D call, lacks a check against the DNA. TRBV12-2 constitutes a pseudogene. There are 15 residues in the CDR3. CDR3 region: CASRSNRDFPNEQYF. The CDR3, as DNA: TGTGCAAGTCGCTCGAACCGGGACTTTCCTAACGAGCAGTACTTC.

The chain carries TRBV27 and TRBJ2-3; D ambiguous. This CDR3 region has 13 residues. CDR1 MNHEY and CDR2 SMNVEV come from the germline V gene (reference sequence). The V and J ends lost 6 bases and 0 bases respectively, with 7 bases between them. The CDR3 nucleotides are TGTGCCAGCAGAATATCTAGCACAGATACGCAGTATTTT. Encoded protein: CASRISSTDTQYF.

This clone was recorded a few times. V is TRBV30 and J is TRBJ2-7, with TRBD2 matching over 7 bases. V lost 4 bases to trimming and J lost 6 bases; unmatched junction nucleotides: 9. The CDR3 covers 13 residues. Germline CDR1 is GTSNPN and CDR2 is SVGIG (reference sequence). This CDR3 reads CAWTRRGVSEQYF. CDR3 bases: TGTGCCTGGACCCGTCGGGGGGTGAGCGAGCAGTACTTC.

This chain uses TRBV19 with TRBJ1-1; TRBD1 matches at 7 bases. J was trimmed by 3 bases and V by 4 bases; bases with no gene match: 11. Germline assignment: CDR1 LNHDA and CDR2 SQIVND (reference sequence). The CDR3 is 16 amino acids. The CDR3 region is CASSTGQPFIDTEAFF. The CDR3 DNA sequence: TGTGCCAGTAGTACGGGACAGCCCTTTATCGACACTGAAGCTTTCTTT. The full variable domain, completed using reference TRBV19 and TRBJ1-1, is DGGITQSPKYLFRKEGQNVTLSCEQNLNHDAMYWYRQDPGQGLRLIYYSQIVNDFQKGDIAEGYSVSREKKESFPLTVTSAQKNPTAFYLCASSTGQPFIDTEAFFGQGTRLTVV.

The genes are TRBV5-6 and TRBJ2-1, with 8 bases that match TRBD2. With V trimmed by 0 bases and J by 6 bases, 5 bases remained unmatched. The CDR3 length is 15 residues. Germline CDR1 reads SGHDT; CDR2 reads YYEEEE. The chain's CDR3 is CASSLVAGPRNEQFF. The CDR3, as DNA: TGTGCCAGCAGCTTGGTAGCGGGGCCTCGCAATGAGCAGTTCTTC.

Notes on this clone: Other DNA sequences in the sample encode the same CDR3. This sequence joins TRBV6-2 or TRBV6-3 and TRBJ2-7; the match to TRBD2 covers 8 bases. This CDR3 is built from 14 residues. The junction had 4 bases not matched to a gene; V was cut back by 0 bases and J by 6 bases. The germline gives CDR1 MNHEY, CDR2 SVGEGT. CDR3 bases: TGTGCCAGCAGTTACTCCGGGAGGGGGTCCGAGCAGTACTTC. Its protein product is CASSYSGRGSEQYF.

This rearrangement joins TRBV4-1 to TRBJ2-7, with 10 bases aligning to TRBD2. CDR1 and CDR2 from the germline V gene are MGHRA and YSYEKL. Unmatched junction bases numbered 5, after V lost 4 bases and J lost 2 bases. This CDR3 has 15 amino acids. CDR3 nucleotide sequence: TGCGCCAGCAGCCTATTACTAGCGGGAACCTACGAGCAGTACTTC. Amino acid sequence: CASSLLLAGTYEQYF.

The rearrangement joins TRBV19 to TRBJ2-7; TRBD1 matches at 7 bases. CDR3 size: 14 residues. CDR1 is LNHDA and CDR2 is SQIVND in the germline V gene (reference sequence). V lost 3 bases, J lost 3 bases, and 5 bases stayed unmatched. The CDR3 coding sequence is TGTGCCAGTAGTATTTTCGGACAGGTCTACGAGCAGTACTTC. Residues: CASSIFGQVYEQYF.

The table lists this clone with a count of one. The chain uses TRBV18 and TRBJ2-7; maybe TRBD2 (6 bases). This CDR3 is built from 13 residues. Germline loops: CDR1 KGHSH, CDR2 LQKENI. Trimming removed 5 bases from V and 7 bases from J, with 15 bases in between. CDR3 loop: CASSSSPGREQYF. Written as DNA, the CDR3 is TGTGCCAGCTCATCTAGTCCAGGGAGGGAGCAGTACTTC.

This rearrangement joins TRBV5-1 to TRBJ2-7; 11 positions match TRBD2. This CDR3 region has 15 residues. V lost 5 bases, J lost 3 bases, and 7 bases stayed unmatched. Germline CDR1 SGHRS, CDR2 YFSETQ. CDR3 bases: TGCGCCAGCAGGCCCGGGACTAGCGGCCTCTACGAGCAGTACTTC. Translating gives CASRPGTSGLYEQYF.

This clone was observed a single time. The chain combines TRBV5-1 with TRBJ2-5; possible D gene TRBD2, 6 bases. Germline assignment: CDR1 SGHRS and CDR2 YFSETQ. CDR3 length equals 15 residues. V lost 7 bases and J lost 4, with 20 bases in between. CDR3 DNA sequence: TGCGCCAGCTCTCCGGCGGTAACCGGGGGAGAGACCCAGTACTTC. Translating gives CASSPAVTGGETQYF.

The chain combines TRBV7-2 with TRBJ2-5, with 14 bases lining up with TRBD2. The CDR3 sequence is 16 residues long. Trimming at V came to 5 bases and at J to 1 base, leaving 3 bases not matched to a gene. Germline assignment: CDR1 SGHTA and CDR2 FQGNSA. The CDR3 spells CASSPTSGRAQETQYF. The CDR3 nucleotides are TGTGCCAGCAGCCCGACTAGCGGGAGGGCCCAAGAGACCCAGTACTTC.

The chain has TRBV6-2 or TRBV6-3 and TRBJ2-7; D is perhaps TRBD1 (6 bases). The V end was cut by 2 bases, the J end by 2 bases, with 13 bases between. Looked up from germline, CDR1 is MNHEY and CDR2 is SVGEGT. This CDR3 comprises 15 residues. The CDR3 nucleotides are TGTGCCAGCAGTTACCCCCTTGGGGGCCCCTACGAGCAGTACTTC. Translation gives CASSYPLGGPYEQYF.

This clone has a single count. DNA of the CDR3: TGTGCCAGCAGTCAGGGAGGCGGCTACACCTTC. Amino acid sequence: CASSQGGGYTF. The chain is built from TRBV2 and TRBJ1-2; TRBD1 is a possible D gene (5 bases). The ends were cut back, 5 bases at V and 8 bases at J, with 9 bases in the middle. Germline CDR1 is SNHLY and CDR2 is FYNNEI. The CDR3 length is 11 residues.

By share of the sample, this clone is medium-sized. The rearrangement uses TRBV28 and TRBJ2-7; 12 nucleotides match TRBD1. Germline CDR1 MDHEN, CDR2 SYDVKM. V lost 10 bases to trimming and J lost 5 bases; unmatched junction nucleotides: 9. This CDR3 is built from 14 residues. CDR3 sequence (DNA): TGTGCCACCGACGGGACAGGGGGCTTCCACGAGCAGTACTTC. Protein: CATDGTGGFHEQYF.